This T cell receptor beta chain was captured by sequencing in a study of metastatic and nonmetastatic thyroid tumors. Details on this clone: Its antigen is not identified.

TCRdb re-called the PCR reads through MiXCR. The sample has around 15,000 clones; 25% to 35% are singletons. The CDR3 runs 11 residues. The V end was cut by 10 bases, the J end by 4 bases, with 11 bases between. Germline lookup yields CDR1 SEHNR and CDR2 FQNEAQ (reference sequence). Patients underwent thyroid surgery, and none had received any treatment before it. Study observations and caveats: Patients with malignant thyroid tumors reportedly had significantly higher TCR beta diversity than those with benign nodules, in blood and tumor.

The sequenced sample was blood. V usage is TRBV7-9 and J usage is TRBJ2-7; D perhaps matches TRBD1 (6 bases). This TCR was sampled from a female donor with papillary thyroid cancer or a benign thyroid nodule (not recorded which). Some clones in this sample may be carry-over from other donors' samples. DNA for the CDR3: TGTGCCACCGAGGGGGAATACGAGCAGTACTTC. It is translated as CATEGEYEQYF.